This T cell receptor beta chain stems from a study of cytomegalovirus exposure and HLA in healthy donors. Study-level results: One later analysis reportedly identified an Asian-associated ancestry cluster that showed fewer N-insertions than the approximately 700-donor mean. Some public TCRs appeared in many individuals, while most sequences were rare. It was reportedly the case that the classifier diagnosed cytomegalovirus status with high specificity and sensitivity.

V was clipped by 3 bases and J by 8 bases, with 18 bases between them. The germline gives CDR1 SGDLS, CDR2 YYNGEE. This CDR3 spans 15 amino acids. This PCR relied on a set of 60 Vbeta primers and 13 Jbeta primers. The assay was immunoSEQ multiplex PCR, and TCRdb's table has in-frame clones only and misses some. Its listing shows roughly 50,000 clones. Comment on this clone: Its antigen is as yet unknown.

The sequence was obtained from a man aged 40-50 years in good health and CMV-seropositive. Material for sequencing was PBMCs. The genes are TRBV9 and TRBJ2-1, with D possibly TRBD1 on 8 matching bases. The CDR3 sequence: CASSDRGGGWDEQFF. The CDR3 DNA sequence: TGTGCCAGCAGCGACAGGGGGGGAGGATGGGATGAGCAGTTCTTC.